This T cell receptor (beta chain) was recovered during a study of read filtering for tumor transcriptome and immune sequencing. This clonotype appeared many times. The library was built from 400 ng RNA with molecular barcoded adaptors for alpha/delta and beta/gamma chains. TCRdb re-derived calls from the reads in MiXCR, one entry per CDR3 protein. Among 12,000 to 15,000 distinct CDR3 sequences listed, roughly 22% were seen once. V was clipped by 5 bases and J by 0 bases; unmatched bases: 1. There are 13 residues in the CDR3. Per germline, CDR1 SQVTM and CDR2 ANQGSEA. This receptor was taken from a donor at least 40 years old with multiple myeloma. Sequencing was done on a sample of a population of CD138-negative cells sorted from bone marrow. The chain uses TRBV29-1 and TRBJ2-1; 7 bases are a match to TRBD1. The CDR3 DNA reads as TGCAGCGTTCGGGACAGCTCCTACAATGAGCAGTTCTTC. It is translated as CSVRDSSYNEQFF.